The T cell receptor beta chain described here comes from a study of identical twins. In TCRdb, the 5' RACE reads were re-called with MiXCR into one record per CDR3 protein. In the table there are nearly 650,000 distinct CDR3 sequences, less than 9% of which are singletons. V lost 1 base and J lost 6; bases outside the gene matches: 5. Germline-derived CDR1 and CDR2 are LGHNA and YNFKEQ. The length of the CDR3 is 16 residues. At least ten counts were recorded for this clonotype. This same sample was also part of a study on yellow fever vaccine responses in identical twins.

The chain has TRBV4-2 and TRBJ2-7; 14 nucleotides match TRBD2. Sequencing was performed on PBMCs. The sequence was collected from a woman between 18 and 29 years old in good health. CDR3 nucleotide sequence: TGTGCCAGCAGCCAAGGGGGACTAGCGGGAGTAACCGAGCAGTACTTC. It encodes CASSQGGLAGVTEQYF.